This record concerns one TCR beta chain sequence. Its antigen remains unidentified. The germline V gene encodes CDR1 SGHNT and CDR2 YENEEA. V was cut by 0 bases and J by 5 bases, with 8 bases left in between. The CDR3 has 13 amino acids. These data are taken from a study of shared clonotypes between healthy human individuals. Terminally differentiated effector memory CD45RA+ cells were excluded from the naive CD8 cells, which were CD45RO-negative and positively selected for CCR7. An assay was performed, and its level was deep. Here immunoSEQ multiplex PCR was the method, and the copy in TCRdb shows in-frame clones only, minus some. Here the sample spans roughly 2 million clones, approximately 94% being singletons. General study results and limits: Rarefaction revealed incomplete sorted-subset sequencing despite large depth. Larger richness was generally estimated for naive than memory subsets. The study found lower generation probabilities in non-shared clonotypes than in those shared by all four donors.

The sequenced sample was naive CD8+ T cells sorted from blood. The source is a man younger than 35 in good health. The chain employs TRBV11-3 and TRBJ2-7; D unclear. CDR3 DNA sequence: TGTGCCAGCAGCTTAGAATCCCACCACGAGCAGTACTTC. Residues: CASSLESHHEQYF.